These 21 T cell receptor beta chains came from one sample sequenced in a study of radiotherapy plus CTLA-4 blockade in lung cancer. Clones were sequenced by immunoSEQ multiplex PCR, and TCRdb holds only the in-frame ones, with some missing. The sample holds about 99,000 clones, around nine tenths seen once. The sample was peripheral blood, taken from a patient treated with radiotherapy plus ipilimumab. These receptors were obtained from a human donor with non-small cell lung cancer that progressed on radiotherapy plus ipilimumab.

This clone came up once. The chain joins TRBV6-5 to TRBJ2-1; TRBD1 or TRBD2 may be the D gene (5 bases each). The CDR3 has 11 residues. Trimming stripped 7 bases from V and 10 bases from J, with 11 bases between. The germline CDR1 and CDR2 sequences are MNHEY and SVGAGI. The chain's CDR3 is CASIIGEEQFF. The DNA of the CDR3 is TGTGCCAGCATAATAGGGGAGGAGCAGTTCTTC.

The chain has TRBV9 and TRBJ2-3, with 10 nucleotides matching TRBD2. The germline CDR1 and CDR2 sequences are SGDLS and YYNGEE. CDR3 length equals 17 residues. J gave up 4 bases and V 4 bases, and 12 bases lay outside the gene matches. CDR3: CASSLRPTSGIPDTQYF. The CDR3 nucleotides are TGTGCCAGCAGCCTTAGACCCACTAGCGGGATACCAGATACGCAGTATTTT.

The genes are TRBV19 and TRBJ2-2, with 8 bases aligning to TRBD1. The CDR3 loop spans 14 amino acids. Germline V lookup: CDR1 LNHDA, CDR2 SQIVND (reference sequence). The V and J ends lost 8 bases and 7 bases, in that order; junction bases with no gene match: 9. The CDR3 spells CASHLLGTGGELFF. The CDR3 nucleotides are TGTGCCAGTCACCTTTTGGGGACAGGCGGGGAGCTGTTTTTT.

CDR3 residues: CASSGGFSNQPQHF. The CDR3 DNA follows: TGCGCCAGCAGTGGAGGATTTAGCAATCAGCCCCAGCATTTT. This chain uses TRBV10-2 with TRBJ1-5; D not resolved. V lost 4 bases to trimming and J lost 0 bases, with 7 bases between them. This CDR3 is 14 amino acids long. CDR1 and CDR2 (germline): WSHSY, SAAADI.

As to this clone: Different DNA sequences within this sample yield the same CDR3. CDR3 loop: CASSPTSGRVYEQYF. The CDR3 coding sequence is TGTGCCAGCAGTCCTACTAGCGGGAGGGTCTACGAGCAGTACTTC. The genes are TRBV6-5 and TRBJ2-7, with TRBD2 identical over 13 bases. The CDR3 loop spans 15 amino acids. The germline V gene encodes CDR1 MNHEY and CDR2 SVGAGI. With 5 bases clipped from V and 3 bases from J, the junction kept 4 bases outside the gene matches.

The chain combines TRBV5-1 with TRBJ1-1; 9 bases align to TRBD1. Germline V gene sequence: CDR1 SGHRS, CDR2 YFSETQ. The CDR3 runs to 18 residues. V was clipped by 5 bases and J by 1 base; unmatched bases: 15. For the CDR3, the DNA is TGCGCCAGCAGACGGGTACCGGGACAGGGATTGGGGAACACTGAAGCTTTCTTT. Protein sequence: CASRRVPGQGLGNTEAFF.

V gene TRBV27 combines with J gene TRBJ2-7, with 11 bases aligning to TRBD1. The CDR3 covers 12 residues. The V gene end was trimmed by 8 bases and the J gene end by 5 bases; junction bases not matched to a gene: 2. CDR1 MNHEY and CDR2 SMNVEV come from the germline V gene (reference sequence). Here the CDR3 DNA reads TGTGCCAGCGGGACAGGGGGGCACGAGCAGTACTTC. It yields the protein CASGTGGHEQYF.

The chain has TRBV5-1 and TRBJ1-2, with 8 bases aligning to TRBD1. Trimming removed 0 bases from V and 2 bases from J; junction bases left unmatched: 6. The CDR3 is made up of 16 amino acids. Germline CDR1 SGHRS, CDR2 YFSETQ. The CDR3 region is CASSLGGTGTNYGYTF. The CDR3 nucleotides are TGCGCCAGCAGCTTGGGCGGGACAGGTACAAACTATGGCTACACCTTC.

In nucleotides, the CDR3 is TGTGCCAGCAGCTATGGGACACTCATGAACACTGAAGCTTTCTTT. Its protein is CASSYGTLMNTEAFF. The chain carries TRBV13 and TRBJ1-1; maybe TRBD1 (6 bases). The germline gives CDR1 PRHDT, CDR2 FYEKMQ (reference sequence). V was shortened by 4 bases and J by 0 bases, with 12 bases between the two germline ends. This CDR3 spans 15 amino acids.

The CDR3 sequence: CASSLTRSGELFF. The CDR3 DNA is TGTGCCAGCAGCCTAACTAGATCCGGGGAGCTGTTTTTT. V and J are TRBV4-2 and TRBJ2-2, with D maybe TRBD2 (5 bases). Germline V gene lookup returns CDR1 LGHNA and CDR2 YNFKEQ. This CDR3 spans 13 amino acids. The V and J ends lost 4 bases and 6 bases respectively, with 9 bases between them.

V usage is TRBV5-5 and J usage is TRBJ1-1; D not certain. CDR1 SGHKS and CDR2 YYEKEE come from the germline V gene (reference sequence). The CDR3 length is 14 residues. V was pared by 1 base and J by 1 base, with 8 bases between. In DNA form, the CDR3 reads TGTGCCAGCAGCTTGCTGTCCAAGAACACTGAAGCTTTCTTT. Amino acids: CASSLLSKNTEAFF.

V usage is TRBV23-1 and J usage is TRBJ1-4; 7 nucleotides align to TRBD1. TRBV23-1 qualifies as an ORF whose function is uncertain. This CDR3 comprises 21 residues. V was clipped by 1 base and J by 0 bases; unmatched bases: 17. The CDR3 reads CASSQWFSRGQILATNEKLFF. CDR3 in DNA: TGCGCCAGCAGTCAATGGTTTTCACGGGGACAGATCCTTGCAACTAATGAAAAACTGTTTTTT.

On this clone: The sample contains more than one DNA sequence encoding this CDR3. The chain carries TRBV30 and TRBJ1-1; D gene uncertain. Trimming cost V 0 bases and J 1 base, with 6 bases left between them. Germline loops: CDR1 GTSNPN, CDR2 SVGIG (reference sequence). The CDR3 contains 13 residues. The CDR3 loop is CAWSVAGNTEAFF. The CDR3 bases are TGTGCCTGGAGTGTGGCTGGGAACACTGAAGCTTTCTTT.

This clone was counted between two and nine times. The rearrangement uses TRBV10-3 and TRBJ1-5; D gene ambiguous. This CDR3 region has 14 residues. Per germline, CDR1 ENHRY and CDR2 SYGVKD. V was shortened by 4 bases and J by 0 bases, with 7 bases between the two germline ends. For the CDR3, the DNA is TGTGCCATCAGTGGATCAAATAGCAATCAGCCCCAGCATTTT. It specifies CAISGSNSNQPQHF.

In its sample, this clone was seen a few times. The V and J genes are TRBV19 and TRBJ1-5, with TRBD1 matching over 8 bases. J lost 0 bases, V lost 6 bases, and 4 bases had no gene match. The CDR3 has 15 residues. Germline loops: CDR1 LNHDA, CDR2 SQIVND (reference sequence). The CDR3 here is CASRTGTGSNQPQHF. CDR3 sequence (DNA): TGTGCCAGTAGGACCGGGACAGGTAGCAATCAGCCCCAGCATTTT.

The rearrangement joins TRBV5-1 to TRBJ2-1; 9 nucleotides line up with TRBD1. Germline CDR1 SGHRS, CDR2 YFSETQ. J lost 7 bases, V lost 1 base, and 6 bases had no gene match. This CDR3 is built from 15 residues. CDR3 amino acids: CASSLMGTGKNEQFF. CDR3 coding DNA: TGCGCCAGCAGCTTGATGGGGACAGGGAAAAATGAGCAGTTCTTC.

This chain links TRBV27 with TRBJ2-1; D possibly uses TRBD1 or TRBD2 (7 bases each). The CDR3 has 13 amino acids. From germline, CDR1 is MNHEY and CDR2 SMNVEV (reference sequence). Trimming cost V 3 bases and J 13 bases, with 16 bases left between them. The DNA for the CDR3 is TGTGCCAGCAGTTTGGAGACAGGGAGGGTCCAGTTCTTC. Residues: CASSLETGRVQFF.

Here the CDR3 reads CASSASLNRGLRETEAFF. The CDR3 DNA reads TGTGCCAGCAGCGCTTCTTTAAACAGGGGGTTACGGGAAACTGAAGCTTTCTTT. The V gene is TRBV9, the J gene TRBJ1-1, with 8 bases matching TRBD1. The CDR3 length is 18 residues. J was trimmed by 5 bases and V by 3 bases; bases with no gene match: 18. Germline V gene data show CDR1 as SGDLS and CDR2 as YYNGEE.

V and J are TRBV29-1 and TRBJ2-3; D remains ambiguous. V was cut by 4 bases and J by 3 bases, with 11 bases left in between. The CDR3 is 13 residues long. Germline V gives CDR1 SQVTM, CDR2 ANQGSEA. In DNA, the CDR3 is TGCAGCGTTGGGTTTGCTGTTACAGATACGCAGTATTTT. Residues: CSVGFAVTDTQYF.

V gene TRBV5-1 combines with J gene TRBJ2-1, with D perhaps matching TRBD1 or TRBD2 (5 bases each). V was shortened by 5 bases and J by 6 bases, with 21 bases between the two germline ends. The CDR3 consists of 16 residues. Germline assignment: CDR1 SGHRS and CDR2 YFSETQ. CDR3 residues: CASSSLGPTQINEQFF. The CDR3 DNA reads TGCGCCAGCAGTTCCTTGGGACCCACCCAGATCAATGAGCAGTTCTTC.

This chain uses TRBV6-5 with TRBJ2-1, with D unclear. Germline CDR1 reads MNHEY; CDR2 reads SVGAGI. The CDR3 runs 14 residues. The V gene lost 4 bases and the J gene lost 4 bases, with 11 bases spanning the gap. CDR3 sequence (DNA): TGTGCCAGCAGTTCGACGGGCGAATACAATGAGCAGTTCTTC. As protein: CASSSTGEYNEQFF.